This passage covers 16 T cell receptor beta chains from one sample sequenced in a study of blood T cell repertoires in COVID-19. Sequencing was performed with immunoSEQ multiplex PCR; in TCRdb, only in-frame clones are kept and a portion is missing. The sample contains fewer than 700,000 clones, approximately 91% of which appear only once. What was sequenced was peripheral blood. The receptors stem from a woman aged 50 to 60 with COVID-19, enrolled during active disease.

The CDR3 nucleotides read TGTGCCAGCAGTGAAGACAGGGCCGTGGCCGGGGAGCTGTTTTTT. It encodes CASSEDRAVAGELFF. The chain uses TRBV2 and TRBJ2-2; D possibly corresponds to TRBD1 (6 bases). This CDR3 contains 15 residues. V was cut by 1 base and J by 6 bases, with 12 bases left in between. Germline V lookup: CDR1 SNHLY, CDR2 FYNNEI.

This clone was seen only once. This chain uses TRBV6-5 with TRBJ1-2, with D maybe TRBD1 (5 bases). The CDR3 contains 13 residues. Trimming pared 10 bases from V and 4 bases from J, leaving 16 bases between. Looked up from germline, CDR1 is MNHEY and CDR2 is SVGAGI. The CDR3 nucleotides are TGTGCCACTTCAGGGATCCCTTCCTATGGCTACACCTTC. Protein product: CATSGIPSYGYTF.

This clone was recorded once. In the same sample, other DNA sequences code for this CDR3. V and J are TRBV5-1 and TRBJ2-1; 9 nucleotides line up with TRBD1. CDR3 length equals 14 residues. V shed 4 bases and J 4 bases; nucleotides not matched to a gene: 3. The germline V gene has CDR1 SGHRS and CDR2 YFSETQ. The CDR3 region is CASSPGTGYNEQFF. In DNA, the CDR3 is TGCGCCAGCAGCCCCGGGACAGGGTACAATGAGCAGTTCTTC.

V gene TRBV15 combines with J gene TRBJ2-5; TRBD1 is a possible D gene (5 bases). This CDR3 is 14 amino acids long. In germline, CDR1 is LNHNV, CDR2 YYDKDF (reference sequence). Deletions cut 1 base from V and 4 bases from J, with 10 bases between. The CDR3 spells CATSRVGAGETQYF. In DNA, the CDR3 is TGTGCCACCAGCAGAGTTGGGGCAGGAGAGACCCAGTACTTC.

The V gene is TRBV7-9, the J gene TRBJ2-4, with D tentatively TRBD1 (5 bases). Per the germline V gene, CDR1 is SEHNR and CDR2 is FQNEAQ (reference sequence). V was cut by 4 bases and J by 0 bases, with 10 bases left in between. There are 15 residues in the CDR3. The CDR3 bases are TGTGCCAGCAGCTCCGACAGACTAGCCAAAAACATTCAGTACTTC. Residues: CASSSDRLAKNIQYF.

The V gene is TRBV10-1, the J gene TRBJ2-7; 7 nucleotides match TRBD1. V gave up 0 bases and J gave up 5 bases; unmatched junction bases: 4. This CDR3 is built from 14 residues. The germline V gene has CDR1 WNHNN and CDR2 SYGVQD (reference sequence). CDR3 nucleotides: TGCGCCAGCAGTGAGTCAGGGGGCGAGGACGAGCAGTACTTC. This encodes CASSESGGEDEQYF.

The chain is built from TRBV6-2 or TRBV6-3 and TRBJ1-2; D remains ambiguous. CDR1 MNHEY and CDR2 SVGEGT come from the germline V gene. Trimming took 2 bases from V and 2 from J, leaving 12 bases between them. The CDR3 has 15 amino acids. For the CDR3, the DNA is TGTGCCAGCAGTTACCCTGGCATCTCAAACTATGGCTACACCTTC. This encodes CASSYPGISNYGYTF.

The rearrangement links TRBV7-2 to TRBJ1-1; 12 bases fit TRBD1. The V gene end was trimmed by 6 bases and the J gene end by 5 bases; junction bases not matched to a gene: 13. Germline CDR1 reads SGHTA; CDR2 reads FQGNSA. The CDR3 covers 17 residues. CDR3 in DNA: TGTGCCAGCAGTTCCGCCGGGACAGGGGGCGACGAAACTGAAGCTTTCTTT. It is translated as CASSSAGTGGDETEAFF.

The chain joins TRBV7-9 to TRBJ1-2; the match to TRBD1 covers 9 bases. Trimming removed 1 base from V and 4 bases from J; junction bases left unmatched: 7. The V gene's germline CDR1 is SEHNR and CDR2 FQNEAQ (reference sequence). The CDR3 runs to 16 residues. In DNA form, the CDR3 reads TGTGCCAGCAGCTTAGGGGCGACAGGGGGAAGCTATGGCTACACCTTC. It codes for CASSLGATGGSYGYTF. The complete variable domain, with remaining parts taken from reference TRBV7-9 and TRBJ1-2, reads DTGVSQNPRHKITKRGQNVTFRCDPISEHNRLYWYRQTLGQGPEFLTYFQNEAQLEKSRLLSDRFSAERPKGSFSTLEIQRTEQGDSAMYLCASSLGATGGSYGYTFGSGTRLTVV.

The gene calls are TRBV2 and TRBJ1-2; 7 bases line up with TRBD1. CDR1 SNHLY and CDR2 FYNNEI come from the germline V gene. With V trimmed by 7 bases and J by 6 bases, 8 bases remained unmatched. This CDR3 has 13 amino acids. The CDR3: CASKGAHLDGYTF. The CDR3 coding sequence is TGTGCCAGCAAGGGGGCGCACTTGGATGGCTACACCTTC.

The rearrangement uses TRBV6-5 and TRBJ2-2; a possible D gene is TRBD1 (5 bases). This CDR3 region has 13 residues. Trimming cost V 6 bases and J 4 bases, with 9 bases left between them. CDR1 is MNHEY, CDR2 SVGAGI, per germline. CDR3 amino acids: CASRTGGTGELFF. The CDR3 nucleotides read TGTGCCAGCAGAACAGGTGGCACCGGGGAGCTGTTTTTT.

The chain is built from TRBV27 and TRBJ1-1; 9 bases agree with TRBD1. In germline, CDR1 is MNHEY, CDR2 SMNVEV (reference sequence). The ends lost 6 bases at V and 3 bases at J; junction bases unmatched: 11. The CDR3 has 16 amino acids. The CDR3 spells CASSRDRGYRDTEAFF. For the CDR3, the DNA is TGTGCCAGCAGCCGCGACAGGGGGTATAGGGACACTGAAGCTTTCTTT.

Note on this clone: Other DNA variants within this sample encode the same CDR3. The chain employs TRBV5-1 and TRBJ2-6; unclear D gene. V was pared by 0 bases and J by 1 base, with 5 bases between. Germline V gene sequence: CDR1 SGHRS, CDR2 YFSETQ. There are 15 residues in the CDR3. CDR3 residues: CASSLGSSGANVLTF. In DNA form, the CDR3 reads TGCGCCAGCAGCTTGGGGAGTTCTGGGGCCAACGTCCTGACTTTC.

CDR3 region: CASSLDRMNTEAFF. Here the CDR3 DNA reads TGTGCCAGCAGCCTGGACAGAATGAACACTGAAGCTTTCTTT. The chain has TRBV7-3 and TRBJ1-1, with a tentative D call TRBD1 (6 bases). V lost 5 bases to trimming and J lost 0 bases, with 10 bases between them. The germline V gene encodes CDR1 SGHTA and CDR2 FQGTGA. The CDR3 totals 14 residues.

CDR3 nucleotides: TGTGCCAGCAGCGCAGGGAAAGGGGACTCTGGAAACACCATATATTTT. Protein product: CASSAGKGDSGNTIYF. The chain joins TRBV9 to TRBJ1-3; TRBD1 might be the D (5 bases). Trimming stripped 3 bases from V and 0 bases from J, with 13 bases between. Per germline, CDR1 SGDLS and CDR2 YYNGEE. This CDR3 has 16 amino acids.

The chain employs TRBV25-1 and TRBJ2-1; a possible D gene is TRBD2 (6 bases). Trimming took 4 bases from V and 6 from J, leaving 13 bases between them. CDR3 length: 14 residues. Germline-derived CDR1 and CDR2 are MGHDK and SYGVNS. The DNA of the CDR3 is TGTGCCAGCAGTGGCCGGAGGGGACTCAATGAGCAGTTCTTC. This codes for CASSGRRGLNEQFF. Full variable domain (remainder filled in from reference TRBV25-1 and TRBJ2-1): EADIYQTPRYLVIGTGKKITLECSQTMGHDKMYWYQQDPGMELHLIHYSYGVNSTEKGDLSSESTVSRIRTEHFPLTLESARPSHTSQYLCASSGRRGLNEQFFGPGTRLTVL.